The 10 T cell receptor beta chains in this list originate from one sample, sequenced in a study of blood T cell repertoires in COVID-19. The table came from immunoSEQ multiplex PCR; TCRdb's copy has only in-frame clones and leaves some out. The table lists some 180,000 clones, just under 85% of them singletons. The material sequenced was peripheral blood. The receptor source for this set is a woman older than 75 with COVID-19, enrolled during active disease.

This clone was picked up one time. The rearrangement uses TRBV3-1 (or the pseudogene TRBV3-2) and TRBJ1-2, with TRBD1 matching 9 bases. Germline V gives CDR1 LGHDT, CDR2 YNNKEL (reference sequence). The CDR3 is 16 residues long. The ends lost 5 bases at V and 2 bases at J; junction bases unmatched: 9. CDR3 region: CASSFTGTGTNYGYTF. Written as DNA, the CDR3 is TGTGCCAGCAGCTTTACCGGGACAGGGACAAACTATGGCTACACCTTC.

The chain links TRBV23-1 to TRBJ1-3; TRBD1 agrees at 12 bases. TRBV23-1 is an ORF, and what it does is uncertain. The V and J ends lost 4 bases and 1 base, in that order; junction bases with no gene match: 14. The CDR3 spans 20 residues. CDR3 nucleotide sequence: TGCGCCAGCAGTCGAGGGACAGGGGGCCATAAGGTTTGGTCTGGAAACACCATATATTTT. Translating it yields CASSRGTGGHKVWSGNTIYF.

CDR3 residues: CASSPPSGANYGYTF. CDR3 bases: TGTGCCAGCTCACCACCGAGCGGAGCTAACTATGGCTACACCTTC. V gene TRBV18 combines with J gene TRBJ1-2; D is ambiguous. The V end lost 0 bases, the J end lost 0 bases, and 8 bases lay between the germline ends. The length of the CDR3 is 15 residues. The germline V gene encodes CDR1 KGHSH and CDR2 LQKENI.

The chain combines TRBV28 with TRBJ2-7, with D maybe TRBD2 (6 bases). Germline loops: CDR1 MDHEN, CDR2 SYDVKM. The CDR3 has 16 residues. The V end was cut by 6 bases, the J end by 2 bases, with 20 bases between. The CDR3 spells CASRRQTRFIPYEQYF. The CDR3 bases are TGTGCCAGCAGGCGCCAGACTAGATTTATCCCCTACGAGCAGTACTTC. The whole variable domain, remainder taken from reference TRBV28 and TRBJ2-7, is DVKVTQSSRYLVKRTGEKVFLECVQDMDHENMFWYRQDPGLGLRLIYFSYDVKMKEKGDIPEGYSVSREKKERFSLILESASTNQTSMYLCASRRQTRFIPYEQYFGPGTRLTVT.

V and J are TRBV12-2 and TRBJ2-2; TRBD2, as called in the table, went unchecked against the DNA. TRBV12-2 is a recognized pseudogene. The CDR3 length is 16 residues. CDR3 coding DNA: TGTGCAAGTCGCCTCCTCCCGAGGCCGAACACCGGGGAGCTGTTTTTT. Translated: CASRLLPRPNTGELFF.

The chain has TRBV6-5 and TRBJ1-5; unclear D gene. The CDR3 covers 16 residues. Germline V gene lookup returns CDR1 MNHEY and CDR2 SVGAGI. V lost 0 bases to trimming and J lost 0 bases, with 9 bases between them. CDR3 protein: CASSYSWRGSNQPQHF. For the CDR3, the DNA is TGTGCCAGCAGTTACTCGTGGCGAGGTAGCAATCAGCCCCAGCATTTT.

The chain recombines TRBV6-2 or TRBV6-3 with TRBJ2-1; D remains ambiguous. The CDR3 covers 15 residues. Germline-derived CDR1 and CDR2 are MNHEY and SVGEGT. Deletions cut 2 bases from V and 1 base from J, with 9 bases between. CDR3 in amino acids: CASSYLSPSYNEQFF. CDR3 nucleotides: TGTGCCAGCAGTTACCTATCCCCTTCCTACAATGAGCAGTTCTTC.

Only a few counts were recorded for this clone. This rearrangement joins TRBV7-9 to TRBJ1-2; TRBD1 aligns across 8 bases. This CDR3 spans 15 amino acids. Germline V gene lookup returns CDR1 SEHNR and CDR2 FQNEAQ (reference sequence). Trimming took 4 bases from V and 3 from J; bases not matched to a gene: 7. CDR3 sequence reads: CASSSPGQGDYGYTF. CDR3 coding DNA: TGTGCCAGCAGCTCGCCTGGACAGGGCGACTATGGCTACACCTTC. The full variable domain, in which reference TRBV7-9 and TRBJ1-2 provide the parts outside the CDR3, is DTGVSQNPRHKITKRGQNVTFRCDPISEHNRLYWYRQTLGQGPEFLTYFQNEAQLEKSRLLSDRFSAERPKGSFSTLEIQRTEQGDSAMYLCASSSPGQGDYGYTFGSGTRLTVV.

DNA for the CDR3: TGTGCCAGCTCCCCGGCGGGGGGGTACACAGATACGCAGTATTTT. Its translation: CASSPAGGYTDTQYF. The V and J genes are TRBV18 and TRBJ2-3; 9 bases are a match to TRBD2. CDR1 and CDR2 (germline): KGHSH, LQKENI. CDR3 length: 15 residues. With V trimmed by 6 bases and J by 2 bases, 6 bases remained unmatched.

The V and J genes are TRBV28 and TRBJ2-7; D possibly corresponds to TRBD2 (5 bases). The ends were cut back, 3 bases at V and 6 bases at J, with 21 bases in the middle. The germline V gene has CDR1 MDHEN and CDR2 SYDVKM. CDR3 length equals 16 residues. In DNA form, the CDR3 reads TGTGCCAGCAGTTTGGTCAGCGGTTATGACGGGTCCGAGCAGTACTTC. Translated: CASSLVSGYDGSEQYF.